The 16 T cell receptor beta chains below all came from one sample that was sequenced in a study of CD8+ T cells in alopecia areata. cDNA prepared by RNA extraction and subsequent reverse transcription served as the template for sequencing. Profiled with immunoSEQ multiplex PCR; TCRdb holds only in-frame clones, not every one. In the table there are approximately 89,000 clones, roughly two fifths of which are singletons. Sequencing was carried out using CD4+ T cells sorted from blood. Receptor source: a human donor with alopecia areata.

The V call is TRBV5-1, the J call TRBJ2-6; TRBD1 matches 8 bases. The trim removed 3 bases at V and 0 bases at J, leaving 5 bases unmatched. Germline assignment: CDR1 SGHRS and CDR2 YFSETQ. There are 17 residues in the CDR3. CDR3 residues: CASSWTGLLSGANVLTF. The CDR3 DNA follows: TGCGCCAGCAGCTGGACAGGGCTACTCTCTGGGGCCAACGTCCTGACTTTC.

The chain uses TRBV2 and TRBJ2-4, with D possibly being TRBD1 (7 bases). Trimming removed 5 bases at V and 0 bases at J, with 11 bases between. The CDR3 has 15 amino acids. In germline, CDR1 is SNHLY, CDR2 FYNNEI. CDR3 sequence (DNA): TGTGCCAGCAGTCGACAGGGACTAGCCAAAAACATTCAGTACTTC. It translates to CASSRQGLAKNIQYF. Drawing the rest from reference TRBV2 and TRBJ2-4, the complete variable domain is EPEVTQTPSHQVTQMGQEVILRCVPISNHLYFYWYRQILGQKVEFLVSFYNNEISEKSEIFDDQFSVERPDGSNFTLKIRSTKLEDSAMYFCASSRQGLAKNIQYFGAGTRLSVL.

This clone was counted only a few times. This chain links TRBV5-1 with TRBJ2-1; 14 bases map to TRBD2. The length of the CDR3 is 18 residues. CDR1 and CDR2 (germline): SGHRS, YFSETQ. V dropped 0 bases and J dropped 0; count of bases not matched to a gene: 2. CDR3: CASSLGLAGGISYNEQFF. The CDR3, as DNA: TGCGCCAGCAGCTTGGGACTAGCGGGAGGGATCTCCTACAATGAGCAGTTCTTC. The whole variable domain, remainder taken from reference TRBV5-1 and TRBJ2-1, is KAGVTQTPRYLIKTRGQQVTLSCSPISGHRSVSWYQQTPGQGLQFLFEYFSETQRNKGNFPGRFSGRQFSNSRSEMNVSTLELGDSALYLCASSLGLAGGISYNEQFFGPGTRLTVL.

The chain carries TRBV29-1 and TRBJ1-2, with 9 bases that match TRBD1. The germline gives CDR1 SQVTM, CDR2 ANQGSEA. The CDR3 extends over 14 amino acids. Losses at the gene ends were 5 bases for V and 6 bases for J; bases not matched to a gene: 10. The CDR3 is CSVTSGQGGHGYTF. In DNA, the CDR3 is TGCAGCGTTACGTCGGGACAGGGAGGCCATGGCTACACCTTC.

This clone was seen a handful of times. The chain combines TRBV7-3 with TRBJ2-1; D may correspond to TRBD1 or TRBD2 (5 bases each). The ends were cut back, 4 bases at V and 6 bases at J, with 10 bases in the middle. This CDR3 is built from 13 residues. Germline V CDR1 and CDR2: SGHTA, FQGTGA. The CDR3 here is CASSSGPGNEQFF. The DNA for the CDR3 is TGTGCCAGCAGCTCGGGACCCGGCAATGAGCAGTTCTTC. Full variable domain (missing parts from reference TRBV7-3 and TRBJ2-1): GAGVSQTPSNKVTEKGKYVELRCDPISGHTALYWYRQSLGQGPEFLIYFQGTGAADDSGLPNDRFFAVRPEGSVSTLKIQRTERGDSAVYLCASSSGPGNEQFFGPGTRLTVL.

This clone has a handful of counts. One end of the junction varies from germline; a read error may be responsible. The gene calls are TRBV29-1 and TRBJ2-5; the D is unclear. Germline V gene sequence: CDR1 SQVTM, CDR2 ANQGSEA. This CDR3 is 15 amino acids long. The CDR3 region has the DNA TGCAGCGCTGAAAGGTTGGGGATTGGGCAAGAGACCCAGTACTTC. As protein: CSAERLGIGQETQYF.

The genes are TRBV30 and TRBJ2-1; D call uncertain. Germline lookup yields CDR1 GTSNPN and CDR2 SVGIG (reference sequence). The V end lost 3 bases, the J end lost 7 bases, and 13 bases lay between the germline ends. CDR3 size: 13 residues. The chain's CDR3 is CAWRRSLQNEQFF. The CDR3 DNA is TGTGCCTGGAGACGAAGTCTCCAGAATGAGCAGTTCTTC.

The V call is TRBV11-2, the J call TRBJ2-1; weak D call: TRBD2 (6 bases). The V end was cut by 5 bases, the J end by 8 bases, with 7 bases between. CDR1 is SGHAT and CDR2 is FQNNGV in the germline V gene. CDR3 size: 11 residues. CDR3 protein: CASSQRDEQFF. The CDR3 DNA sequence: TGTGCCAGCAGCCAGCGGGATGAGCAGTTCTTC.

This clone was detected once. This chain links TRBV2 with TRBJ2-3, with D uncertain. Germline V lookup: CDR1 SNHLY, CDR2 FYNNEI. Between the trimmed V and J ends, which lost 2 bases and 2 bases, there was a span of 11 bases. This CDR3 spans 15 amino acids. CDR3 sequence: CASSEPVGVTDTQYF. The DNA for the CDR3 is TGTGCCAGCAGTGAACCGGTTGGCGTCACAGATACGCAGTATTTT.

This clone was detected only a few times. The genes are TRBV5-6 and TRBJ2-7, with D possibly TRBD1 on 5 matching bases. With 2 bases removed from V and 5 bases from J, the gap between germline ends came to 8 bases. The CDR3 is made up of 12 amino acids. The germline V gene encodes CDR1 SGHDT and CDR2 YYEEEE. The DNA of the CDR3 is TGTGCCAGCAGCTTCCAGGGCCACGAGCAGTACTTC. This gives the protein CASSFQGHEQYF.

The chain uses TRBV30 and TRBJ2-1; 8 bases are a match to TRBD1. CDR3 length equals 13 residues. CDR1 and CDR2 (germline): GTSNPN, SVGIG (reference sequence). V trimming: 3 bases; J trimming: 8 bases; junction bases outside the gene matches: 6. CDR3 loop: CAWRKTGGHEQFF. The CDR3 DNA reads TGTGCCTGGAGGAAAACAGGGGGACATGAGCAGTTCTTC.

This clone has only a few counts. The CDR3 DNA sequence: TGTGCCAGCACCGACTGGGACAGGGACTACGAGCAGTACTTC. It encodes CASTDWDRDYEQYF. V and J are TRBV28 and TRBJ2-7; 9 positions agree with TRBD1. CDR1 and CDR2 (germline): MDHEN, SYDVKM. This CDR3 has 14 residues. The V and J ends lost 7 bases and 3 bases, in that order; junction bases with no gene match: 7.

The chain uses TRBV29-1 and TRBJ2-5, with a possible D match to TRBD1 (5 bases). The ends were cut back, 2 bases at V and 4 bases at J, with 11 bases in the middle. Germline loops: CDR1 SQVTM, CDR2 ANQGSEA. The CDR3 is 13 amino acids. The CDR3 region has the DNA TGCAGCGTTGAACTCCAGGGTCGAGAGACCCAGTACTTC. Amino acids: CSVELQGRETQYF.

This chain links TRBV28 with TRBJ2-2, with 12 bases that match TRBD2. This CDR3 has 15 amino acids. Germline-derived CDR1 and CDR2 are MDHEN and SYDVKM. Trimming took 6 bases from V and 5 from J; bases not matched to a gene: 4. DNA of the CDR3: TGTGCCAGCAGGCAACTAGCGGGGGGAACCGGGGAGCTGTTTTTT. This codes for CASRQLAGGTGELFF.

This clone turned up a few times. The J gene is TRBJ1-1, the V gene TRBV29-1; 7 bases match TRBD1. After removal of 5 bases from V and 1 base from J, the junction contained 7 bases not matched to a gene. The CDR3 contains 14 residues. Germline V gives CDR1 SQVTM, CDR2 ANQGSEA. The CDR3 DNA is TGCAGCGTTAACCCGGGACAGACGAACACTGAAGCTTTCTTT. It yields the protein CSVNPGQTNTEAFF.

This clone was seen a few times. The chain combines TRBV5-1 with TRBJ1-1; D gene uncertain. This CDR3 region has 16 residues. Germline V gives CDR1 SGHRS, CDR2 YFSETQ. Trimming stripped 3 bases from V and 1 base from J, with 16 bases between. The CDR3: CASSWGSGTSNTEAFF. The DNA for the CDR3 is TGCGCCAGCAGCTGGGGATCAGGAACTTCGAACACTGAAGCTTTCTTT.